Listed below are T cell receptor beta chains from one sample, sequenced in a study of T cells in Graves' hyperthyroidism and ophthalmopathy. TCRdb re-called the multiplex PCR reads with MiXCR, one entry per CDR3 protein. The sample holds a few hundred thousand distinct CDR3 sequences; 46% are singletons and the top ten take roughly 45%. The sample consisted of peripheral blood or thyroid tissue (not recorded which). These receptors were obtained from an adult woman with Graves' disease, either hyperthyroidism or ophthalmopathy (not recorded which). The CDR3 runs from the conserved cysteine through the conserved F or W. D genes are given only for firm matches. Some rows have no size entry. The others give once, few or many, or a class for an expanded clone.

- | TRBD1 | TRBJ1-2 | TRBV7-6 | TGTGCCAGCAGCTTAGTGGCGGACAGGGGAGGAGGAGGCTACACCTTC | CASSLVADRGGGGYTF
many | - | TRBJ1-1 | TRBV6-2/TRBV6-3 | TGTGCCAGCGGCGGGATGACTGAAGCTTTCTTT | CASGGMTEAFF
- | - | TRBJ2-2 | TRBV19 | TGTGCCAGTAGCCTTTCCCCTGGAATCCCCGCGAACACCGGGGAGCTGTTTTTT | CASSLSPGIPANTGELFF
- | - | TRBJ2-2 | TRBV14 | TGTGCCAGCAGCCCAAACCTCGGGCAGAGAGGCACCGGGGAGCTGTTTTTT | CASSPNLGQRGTGELFF
- | - | TRBJ1-2 | TRBV28 | TGTGCCAGCAGTTCCCCCGGGAGGAACTATGGCTACACCTTC | CASSSPGRNYGYTF
- | TRBD1 | TRBJ2-5 | TRBV7-9 | TGTGCCAGCAGAGTGACAGGGGAAGAGGCCCAGTACTTC | CASRVTGEEAQYF
many | TRBD1 | TRBJ1-3 | TRBV15 | TGTGCCACCAAGACAGGGGGATCTGGAAACACCATATATTTT | CATKTGGSGNTIYF
- | - | TRBJ1-5 | TRBV2 | TGTGCCAGCAGCAAATACGGTGCACGCGATGGCAATCAGCCCCAGCATTTT | CASSKYGARDGNQPQHF
few | TRBD2 | TRBJ2-2 | TRBV7-8 | TGTGCCAGCAGCTTGGAAGCGGGATCTAACACCGGGGAGCTGTTTTTT | CASSLEAGSNTGELFF
- | - | TRBJ2-7 | TRBV10-3 | TGTGCCATCAGAGTCGGAGGGAGCTCCTACGAGCAGTACTTC | CAIRVGGSSYEQYF
- | - | TRBJ2-5 | TRBV29-1 | TGCAGCGTTCGCCCTGGGGCAGGGTCGGAGACCCAGTACTTC | CSVRPGAGSETQYF
many | TRBD1 | TRBJ1-2 | TRBV2 | TGTGCCAGCAGTTCCGAGGGGCAGGGGGCGCAAGGCTACACCTTC | CASSSEGQGAQGYTF
- | - | TRBJ1-3 | TRBV13 | TGTGCCAGCGGGTTCGGGGCGACAGTCTCTGGAAACACCATATATTTT | CASGFGATVSGNTIYF
many | - | TRBJ2-2 | TRBV20-1 | TGCAGTGTTAGGGGTCGGCAGGGAGGCACCGGGGAGCTGTTTTTT | CSVRGRQGGTGELFF
many | - | TRBJ1-5 | TRBV7-9 | TGTGCCAGCAGCCAAGACGGACCACTGCATTTT | CASSQDGPLHF
- | - | TRBJ1-4 | TRBV2 | TGTGCCAGCTGGCAAAATGAAAAACTGTTTTTT | CASWQNEKLFF
many | - | TRBJ1-4 | TRBV12-3/TRBV12-4 | TGTGCCAGCAGCATCGCAACTAATGAAAAACTGTTTTTT | CASSIATNEKLFF
- | - | TRBJ2-5 | TRBV29-1 | TGCAGTCCTGGGGGAGAGACCCAGTACTTC | CSPGGETQYF
once | - | TRBJ2-5 | TRBV15 | TGTGCCACCAGCAGAGAGATAGCAGATTCGGGGGCCCAGTACTTC | CATSREIADSGAQYF
few | - | TRBJ2-7 | TRBV7-9 | TGTGCCAGCAGCACCCCTGGGCCCAGTCTTGGCGAGCAGTACTTC | CASSTPGPSLGEQYF
few | - | TRBJ1-5 | TRBV24-1 | TGTGCCACCAGTGTATCCCTCAATCAGCCCCAGCATTTT | CATSVSLNQPQHF
- | - | TRBJ2-5 | TRBV9 | TGTGCCAGCAGCGTAGATCCAGGGCCTGACGGCATCCAAGAGACCCAGTACTTC | CASSVDPGPDGIQETQYF
- | - | TRBJ1-1 | TRBV7-9 | TGTGCCAGCAGCTTAGTCCGCCTTGAAGCTTTCTTT | CASSLVRLEAFF
many | TRBD1 | TRBJ1-4 | TRBV6-5 | TGTGCCAGCAGTTCACAGGGGTCTAATGAAAAACTGTTTTTT | CASSSQGSNEKLFF
- | - | TRBJ1-2 | TRBV2 | TGTGCCAGCAGTGAATTGTTAGGATATAACTATGGCTACACCTTC | CASSELLGYNYGYTF
many | - | TRBJ2-7 | TRBV12-3/TRBV12-4 | TGTGCCAGCAGCCCAACAGGGATCTGGGAGCAGTACTTC | CASSPTGIWEQYF
- | - | TRBJ1-5 | TRBV20-1 | TGCAGTGCTAGAGAGACCTCTGGGTCCGGCAATCAGCCCCAGCATTTT | CSARETSGSGNQPQHF
- | - | TRBJ2-5 | TRBV7-6 | TGTGCCAGCAGCTCGGATGATCGGCGAGAGACCCAGTACTTC | CASSSDDRRETQYF
many | - | TRBJ1-5 | TRBV6-5 | TGTGCCAGCAGTTACACTCAGGGTGTGGATCAGCCCCAGCATTTT | CASSYTQGVDQPQHF
- | - | TRBJ2-7 | TRBV19 | TGTGCCAGTAGTAGGGCCAACTCCTACGAGCAGTACTTC | CASSRANSYEQYF
many | TRBD1 | TRBJ2-5 | TRBV7-9 | TGTGCCAGCAGGCCCGGACAGGGCAGTCAAGAGACCCAGTACTTC | CASRPGQGSQETQYF
many | TRBD1 | TRBJ1-1 | TRBV29-1 | TGCAGCGTTGCCGGGACAGGGGGCGCGGACACTGAAGCTTTCTTT | CSVAGTGGADTEAFF
many | - | TRBJ1-2 | TRBV2 | TGTGCCAGCATGGTAACGGCAGGTCACGATGGCTACACCTTC | CASMVTAGHDGYTF
- | TRBD1 | TRBJ1-6 | TRBV20-1 | TGCAGTGCCCCAGAGGACAGGGTCTATTCACCCCTCCACTTT | CSAPEDRVYSPLHF
- | - | TRBJ1-4 | TRBV5-1 | TGCGCCAGCAGGGGGGGCAAGGAAAAACTGTTTTTT | CASRGGKEKLFF
many | - | TRBJ1-4 | TRBV4-1 | TGCGCCAGCAGCCAGCCCAGCTCTAATGAAAAACTGTTTTTT | CASSQPSSNEKLFF
many | - | TRBJ2-5 | TRBV6-5 | TGTGCCAGCAGTTACCAGGGTAGGGAGACCCAGTACTTC | CASSYQGRETQYF
- | - | TRBJ1-5 | TRBV20-1 | TGCAGTGCTAGAGACCGACGCGGCAATCAGCCCCAGCATTTT | CSARDRRGNQPQHF
- | TRBD2 | TRBJ2-3 | TRBV6-6 | TGTTGCGGTAGGACTAGCGGCACAGATACGCAGTATTTT | CCGRTSGTDTQYF
- | - | TRBJ2-2 | TRBV2 | TGTGCCAGCGGGGGGGAGGGGGGCACCGGGGAGCTGTTTTTT | CASGGEGGTGELFF
many | - | TRBJ2-7 | TRBV15 | TGTGCCACCAGCAGAGTTGCAGGGCGAGAGCAGTACTTC | CATSRVAGREQYF
many | TRBD2 | TRBJ2-7 | TRBV11-2 | TGTGCCAGCAGCTTAGTGGCGGGAGCGTCCTACGAGCAGTACTTC | CASSLVAGASYEQYF
- | TRBD1 | TRBJ1-2 | TRBV14 | TGTGCCAGCAGCCAAGTTGGGACAGCGTATGGCTACACCTTC | CASSQVGTAYGYTF
- | - | TRBJ2-1 | TRBV10-3 | TGTGCCATCTGGGGGGAGCGGTCCTACAATGAGCAGTTCTTC | CAIWGERSYNEQFF
- | TRBD2 | TRBJ2-7 | TRBV10-3 | TGTGCCATCCAACTAGCGGGGGCCTACGAGCAGTACTTC | CAIQLAGAYEQYF